The clone carrying this TCR beta chain was observed at least ten times. Diagnostic decisions used clinical symptoms, serum thyroxine and TRAb, thyroid ultrasound and orbital computed tomography. The V end was cut by 5 bases, the J end by 7 bases, with 13 bases between. Looked up from germline, CDR1 is KGHDR and CDR2 is SFDVKD. The CDR3 length is 13 residues. The entry originates in a study of T cells in Graves' hyperthyroidism and ophthalmopathy. There were TCR beta CDR3 regions amplified from RNA transcripts. First-round RT-PCR targeting the TCR CDR3 was performed with the HTBI primer set. TCRdb called the multiplex PCR reads again in MiXCR, with one record for every CDR3 protein. The table records about 400,000 distinct CDR3 sequences, approximately 13% of them present only once.

The sequenced material came from blood. The TCR was taken from a young woman with Graves' hyperthyroidism. V usage is TRBV24-1 and J usage is TRBJ1-1; D remains ambiguous. The CDR3 DNA reads as TGTGCCACCAGTGTCGAAGAGAATATTGAAGCTTTCTTT. It codes for CATSVEENIEAFF.